A single sample gave rise to the 18 T cell receptor beta chains below, sequenced in a study of blood T cells in healthy people across ages. Next came a second PCR, run for about 6 to 12 cycles, which used a sample-barcoded 5' primer along with a J-beta primer mix. TCRdb re-analysed the 5' RACE reads in MiXCR, keeping a single row per CDR3 protein. The sample yields under 1,000,000 distinct CDR3 sequences, 46% seen once. Source material: blood. The receptor source for this set is a man older than 75 in good health.

This clonotype was seen repeatedly, ten times or more. The V and J genes are TRBV7-9 and TRBJ2-5; the D is unclear. Germline-derived CDR1 and CDR2 are SEHNR and FQNEAQ (reference sequence). The CDR3 contains 13 residues. V gave up 0 bases and J gave up 5 bases, with 7 bases separating them. The DNA of the CDR3 is TGTGCCAGCAGCTTAGCCTCCAGCGAGACCCAGTACTTC. Amino acids: CASSLASSETQYF.

This chain uses TRBV7-8 with TRBJ2-7; TRBD2 matches 8 bases. The better agreement between TRBJ2-5 and the DNA end casts doubt on the J call. This CDR3 contains 16 residues. CDR1 and CDR2 (germline): SGHVS, FQNEAQ. The chain's CDR3 is CASSNRGGAKEETQYF. Written as DNA, the CDR3 is TGTGCCAGCAGCAACCGGGGGGGGGCGAAGGAGGAGACCCAGTACTTC.

This rearrangement joins TRBV3-1 to TRBJ2-1; tentative D call: TRBD2 (5 bases). Germline V gene sequence: CDR1 LGHDT, CDR2 YNNKEL (reference sequence). Trimming shortened V by 2 bases and J by 13 bases, and 18 bases separated the two germline ends. CDR3 length: 14 amino acids. The CDR3 region is CASSQRFTGVTQFF. DNA for the CDR3: TGTGCCAGCAGCCAAAGGTTCACCGGGGTGACCCAGTTCTTC.

There are a few counts of this clonotype. J is TRBJ2-4 and V is TRBV12-3 or TRBV12-4, with D possibly matching TRBD1 (6 bases). V lost 5 bases and J 5 bases, leaving 13 bases between the germline ends. The CDR3 totals 14 residues. CDR3 sequence: CASSLLGAENIQYF. The CDR3 DNA follows: TGTGCCAGCAGTCTTTTGGGGGCGGAAAACATTCAGTACTTC.

This clonotype was counted a few times. CDR3 sequence: CASSLVSSGAQNTQYF. CDR3 nucleotides: TGTGCCAGCAGCTTAGTCTCCAGCGGGGCCCAGAATACGCAGTATTTT. This rearrangement joins TRBV7-2 to TRBJ2-3; TRBD2 matches 7 bases. The CDR3 totals 16 residues. CDR1 and CDR2 from the germline V gene are SGHTA and FQGNSA. J gave up 7 bases and V 1 base, and 11 bases lay outside the gene matches.

The chain couples TRBV27 to TRBJ2-1; 9 nucleotides line up with TRBD2. Germline V gene data show CDR1 as MNHEY and CDR2 as SMNVEV (reference sequence). V gave up 2 bases and J gave up 8 bases; unmatched junction bases: 10. CDR3 size: 16 residues. The CDR3 reads CASSLQGGRDLYEQFF. The DNA of the CDR3 is TGTGCCAGCAGTTTACAGGGCGGGAGGGACTTATATGAGCAGTTCTTC.

To note about this clonotype: A much larger clone lies one base from this, so it may be a read error. This rearrangement joins TRBV10-3 to TRBJ2-4; tentative D call: TRBD1 (5 bases). CDR3 length: 15 residues. Trimming removed 0 bases from V and 8 bases from J, with 14 bases in between. Looked up from germline, CDR1 is ENHRY and CDR2 is SYGVKD. The CDR3 is CAISESIGVEDIQYF. The CDR3 DNA reads TGTGCCATCAGTGAGTCAATAGGGGTAGAAGACATTCAGTACTTC.

This clonotype is a singleton in its sample. The chain employs TRBV12-3 or TRBV12-4 and TRBJ2-1, with 9 bases fitting TRBD2. The J call may be in error: the DNA end matches TRBJ2-7 better. This CDR3 is built from 15 residues. The CDR3 region has the DNA TGTGCCAGCAGTTTAGGACTAGCGGCCTACAATGAGCAGTACTTC. Amino acids: CASSLGLAAYNEQYF.

V usage is TRBV2 and J usage is TRBJ2-5; no definite D call. The DNA end is more similar to TRBJ2-7, so the J call may be wrong. Germline CDR1 SNHLY, CDR2 FYNNEI. There are 16 residues in the CDR3. Here the CDR3 reads CASSPSRDVGLYEQYF. As DNA, the CDR3 is TGTGCCAGCAGTCCGAGTCGCGACGTGGGCCTTTACGAGCAGTACTTC.

A few counts support this clonotype. The gene calls are TRBV5-1 and TRBJ2-3, with 8 positions matching TRBD1. V lost 4 bases, J lost 1 base, and 5 bases stayed unmatched. The CDR3 is 15 residues long. Germline V gives CDR1 SGHRS, CDR2 YFSETQ. The CDR3 DNA sequence: TGCGCCAGCAGCACGCCGACAGGGGGCACAGATACGCAGTATTTT. Residues: CASSTPTGGTDTQYF. The variable domain in full, completed from reference TRBV5-1 and TRBJ2-3, reads KAGVTQTPRYLIKTRGQQVTLSCSPISGHRSVSWYQQTPGQGLQFLFEYFSETQRNKGNFPGRFSGRQFSNSRSEMNVSTLELGDSALYLCASSTPTGGTDTQYFGPGTRLTVL.

V gene TRBV29-1 combines with J gene TRBJ2-3; 7 bases are shared with TRBD2. Germline CDR1 SQVTM, CDR2 ANQGSEA. Trimming removed 4 bases from V and 0 bases from J; junction bases left unmatched: 10. CDR3 size: 16 residues. The CDR3 protein is CSVGGVAGFSTDTQYF. In nucleotides, the CDR3 is TGCAGCGTTGGTGGGGTAGCGGGCTTCAGCACAGATACGCAGTATTTT.

The V and J genes are TRBV10-3 and TRBJ1-2; the D is unclear. Trimming removed 9 bases from V and 8 bases from J, with 16 bases in between. The CDR3 covers 12 residues. Germline V gene data show CDR1 as ENHRY and CDR2 as SYGVKD. The CDR3 region has the DNA TGTGCCATGACGAACGAGAAAGGGGGCTACACCTTC. This sequence encodes CAMTNEKGGYTF.

On this clonotype itself: This may arise from a read error, as a much more abundant clone is one base away. This sequence joins TRBV10-3 and TRBJ2-3; the match to TRBD1 covers 8 bases. The CDR3 has 13 amino acids. Germline V CDR1 and CDR2: ENHRY, SYGVKD. CDR3 nucleotide sequence: TGTGCCATTGGGACAGGCACCACAGATATGCAGTATTTT. Protein product: CAIGTGTTDMQYF.

V gene TRBV6-5 combines with J gene TRBJ1-5, with D unresolved. With 6 bases removed from V and 3 bases from J, the gap between germline ends came to 12 bases. This CDR3 region has 14 residues. Germline values: CDR1 MNHEY, CDR2 SVGAGI. The CDR3 DNA follows: TGTGCCAGCAGCACCGGGTTACCCAATCAGCCCCAGCATTTT. This gives the protein CASSTGLPNQPQHF.

The rearrangement links TRBV12-3 or TRBV12-4 to TRBJ2-7; 8 nucleotides align to TRBD2. J was trimmed by 6 bases and V by 6 bases; bases with no gene match: 10. This CDR3 contains 14 residues. As DNA, the CDR3 is TGTGCCAGCAGCATAACCAGCGGGGGAGGCGAGCAGTACTTC. This encodes CASSITSGGGEQYF.

This chain connects TRBV11-2 to TRBJ1-2; D might be TRBD1 (5 bases). The CDR3 spans 13 residues. Germline CDR1 is SGHAT and CDR2 is FQNNGV. V was cut by 5 bases and J by 5 bases, with 12 bases left in between. Written as DNA, the CDR3 is TGTGCCAGCAGCCAGGACAAGAAATATGGCTACACCTTC. Residues: CASSQDKKYGYTF.

This clonotype was detected only a few times. The gene calls are TRBV7-9 and TRBJ2-5; 7 bases are a match to TRBD1. From germline, CDR1 is SEHNR and CDR2 FQNEAQ (reference sequence). V lost 8 bases, J lost 4 bases, and 16 bases stayed unmatched. This CDR3 comprises 16 residues. This CDR3 reads CASFEAHRGGTETQYF. The CDR3 nucleotides read TGTGCCAGCTTTGAGGCCCACAGGGGTGGAACAGAGACCCAGTACTTC.

This chain joins TRBV7-9 and TRBJ2-5; 9 positions agree with TRBD2. With 5 bases clipped from V and 5 bases from J, the junction kept 9 bases outside the gene matches. The CDR3 has 15 amino acids. Germline CDR1 and CDR2: SEHNR and FQNEAQ (reference sequence). CDR3 region: CASSVGSGSLETQYF. In DNA form, the CDR3 reads TGTGCCAGCAGCGTGGGTAGCGGGAGTTTGGAGACCCAGTACTTC. Using reference TRBV7-9 and TRBJ2-5 for the parts outside the CDR3, the full variable domain is DTGVSQNPRHKITKRGQNVTFRCDPISEHNRLYWYRQTLGQGPEFLTYFQNEAQLEKSRLLSDRFSAERPKGSFSTLEIQRTEQGDSAMYLCASSVGSGSLETQYFGPGTRLLVL.